These 4 T cell receptor beta chains were all obtained from the same sample, sequenced in a study of T-cell reconstitution after alpha-beta-depleted transplantation in children. Unique molecular identifiers tagged the TCRbeta library. One entry per CDR3 protein results from TCRdb running MiXCR on the PCR reads. The data contain about 150,000 distinct CDR3 sequences, about 9% of them singletons. Sequenced material: PBMCs, mostly from graft donor cells, taken 180 days after TCRalphabeta/CD19-depleted stem cell transplant. The receptors shown here come from a female patient aged 2-9 years who had a stem cell transplant for congenital amegakaryocytic thrombocytopenia, so the T cells may come from the graft donor.

The gene calls are TRBV4-1 and TRBJ2-7, with TRBD2 matching over 10 bases. CDR1 and CDR2 (germline): MGHRA, YSYEKL. J was trimmed by 2 bases and V by 0 bases; bases with no gene match: 16. The length of the CDR3 is 20 residues. This CDR3 reads CASSQDPIRLAGDLTYEQYF. The CDR3 DNA is TGCGCCAGCAGCCAAGATCCCATCCGGCTAGCGGGAGATTTAACCTACGAGCAGTACTTC.

The chain is built from TRBV12-3 or TRBV12-4 and TRBJ2-1; TRBD1 matches 8 bases. The CDR3 has 12 amino acids. V trimming: 7 bases; J trimming: 9 bases; junction bases outside the gene matches: 5. The CDR3 bases are TGTGCCAGCACAGGGGGCCCAGGTGAGCAGTTCTTC. The encoded protein is CASTGGPGEQFF.

This clonotype was seen repeatedly, ten times or more. The rearrangement uses TRBV28 and TRBJ2-3; 9 bases agree with TRBD1. The ends lost 0 bases at V and 4 bases at J; junction bases unmatched: 8. The CDR3 totals 17 residues. Per germline, CDR1 MDHEN and CDR2 SYDVKM. The CDR3 reads CASSLWGQGLTSDTQYF. For the CDR3, the DNA is TGTGCCAGCAGTTTATGGGGACAGGGACTCACATCAGATACGCAGTATTTT. The variable domain in full, with the rest retrieved from reference TRBV28 and TRBJ2-3, is DVKVTQSSRYLVKRTGEKVFLECVQDMDHENMFWYRQDPGLGLRLIYFSYDVKMKEKGDIPEGYSVSREKKERFSLILESASTNQTSMYLCASSLWGQGLTSDTQYFGPGTRLTVL.

This clonotype was seen ten or more times. This chain connects TRBV29-1 to TRBJ2-7; 9 bases line up with TRBD1. Germline assignment: CDR1 SQVTM and CDR2 ANQGSEA. The CDR3 totals 12 residues. V lost 6 bases, J lost 7 bases, and 7 bases stayed unmatched. In DNA form, the CDR3 reads TGCAGCGTCGGAGACAGGGGGTCGGAGCAGTACTTC. Protein product: CSVGDRGSEQYF.